This T cell receptor beta chain stems from a study of shared clonotypes between healthy human individuals. Germline-derived CDR1 and CDR2 are ENHRY and SYGVKD. The CDR3 extends over 13 amino acids. V was clipped by 6 bases and J by 0 bases, with 8 bases between them. This clone was seen only a few times. In the same sample, other DNA sequences code for this CDR3. Healthy HIV-negative adults without recent acute infections or vaccinations served as donors. Using immunoSEQ multiplex PCR, the repertoire was profiled, and TCRdb retains in-frame clones only, with some absent. The data show approximately 1.1 million clones, more than 75% seen once.

The sample was memory CD4+ T cells from PBMCs. Subset denoted: CD45RA-negative fraction. The V and J genes are TRBV10-3 and TRBJ1-1, with TRBD1 as a possible D gene (5 bases). This TCR was sampled from a man younger than 35 in good health. Some clones in this sample may be carry-over from other donors' samples. CDR3 region: CAIRQGLNTEAFF. The CDR3, as DNA: TGTGCCATCAGGCAGGGCCTGAACACTGAAGCTTTCTTT.